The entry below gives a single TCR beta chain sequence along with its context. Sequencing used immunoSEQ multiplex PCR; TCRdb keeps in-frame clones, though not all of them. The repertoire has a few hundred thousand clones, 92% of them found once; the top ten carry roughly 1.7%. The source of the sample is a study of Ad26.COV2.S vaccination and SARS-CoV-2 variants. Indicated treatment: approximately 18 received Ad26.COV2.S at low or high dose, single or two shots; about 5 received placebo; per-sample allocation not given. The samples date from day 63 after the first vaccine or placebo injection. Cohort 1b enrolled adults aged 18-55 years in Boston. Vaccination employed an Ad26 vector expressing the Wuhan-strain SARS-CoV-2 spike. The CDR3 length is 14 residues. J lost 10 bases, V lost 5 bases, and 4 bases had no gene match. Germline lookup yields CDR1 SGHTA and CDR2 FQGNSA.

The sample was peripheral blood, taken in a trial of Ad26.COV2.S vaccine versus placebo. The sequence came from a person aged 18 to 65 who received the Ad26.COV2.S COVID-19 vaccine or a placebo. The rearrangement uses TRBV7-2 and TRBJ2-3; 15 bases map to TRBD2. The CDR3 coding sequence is TGTGCCAGCAGCCAGGGACTAGCGGGGGGTTCGCAGTATTTT. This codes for CASSQGLAGGSQYF.